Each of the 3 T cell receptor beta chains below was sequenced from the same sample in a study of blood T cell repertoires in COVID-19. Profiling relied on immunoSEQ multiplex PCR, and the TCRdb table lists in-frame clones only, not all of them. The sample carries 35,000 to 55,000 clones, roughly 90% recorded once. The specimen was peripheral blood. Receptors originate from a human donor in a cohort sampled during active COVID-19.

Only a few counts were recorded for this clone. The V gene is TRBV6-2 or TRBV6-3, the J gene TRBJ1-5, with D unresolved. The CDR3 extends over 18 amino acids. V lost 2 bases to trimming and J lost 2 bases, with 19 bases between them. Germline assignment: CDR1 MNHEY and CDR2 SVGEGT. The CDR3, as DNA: TGTGCCAGCAGTTACCCGAGAACCTTGAGTAACGGCAATCAGCCCCAGCATTTT. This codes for CASSYPRTLSNGNQPQHF.

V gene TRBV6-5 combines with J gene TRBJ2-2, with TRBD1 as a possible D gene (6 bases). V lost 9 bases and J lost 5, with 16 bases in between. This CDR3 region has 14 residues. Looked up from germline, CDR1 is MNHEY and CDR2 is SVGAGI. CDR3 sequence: CARGAPSGTGELFF. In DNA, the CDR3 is TGTGCCAGGGGGGCGCCCTCTGGGACCGGGGAGCTGTTTTTT.

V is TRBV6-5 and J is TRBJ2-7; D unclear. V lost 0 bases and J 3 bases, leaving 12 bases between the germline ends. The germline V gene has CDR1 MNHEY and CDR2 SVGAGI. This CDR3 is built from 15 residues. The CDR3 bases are TGTGCCAGCAGTTACTCCTATAGACAAAACTACGAGCAGTACTTC. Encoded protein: CASSYSYRQNYEQYF.